These 30 T cell receptor beta chains originate from one sample sequenced in a study of shared clonotypes between healthy human individuals. Profiled with immunoSEQ multiplex PCR; TCRdb holds only in-frame clones, not every one. The sample has about 680,000 clones, approximately 74% seen once. Sample: memory CD4+ T cells sorted from blood. Sample subset: CD45RA-negative fraction. The receptor source for this set is a woman in her 30s in good health.

This chain connects TRBV11-3 to TRBJ2-1; D may be TRBD1 or TRBD2 (5 bases each). V lost 4 bases and J lost 5, with 9 bases in between. Germline values: CDR1 SGHNT, CDR2 YENEEA. The CDR3 totals 13 residues. The CDR3 bases are TGTGCCAGCAGCTCGAGGGGCGACAATGAGCAGTTCTTC. It codes for CASSSRGDNEQFF.

V and J are TRBV6-6 and TRBJ2-7, with 7 bases aligning to TRBD2. There are 15 residues in the CDR3. V shed 6 bases, J shed 2 bases, and the junction held 10 bases outside the gene matches. Per the germline V gene, CDR1 is MNHNY and CDR2 is SVGAGI (reference sequence). The CDR3 is CASSPPRAGAYEQYF. The CDR3 bases are TGTGCCAGCAGCCCCCCACGCGCGGGAGCCTACGAGCAGTACTTC.

The table lists this clone with a count of one. Other DNA variants within this sample encode the same CDR3. The rearrangement uses TRBV4-1 and TRBJ2-3; D is uncertain. The CDR3 covers 14 residues. Trimming pared 2 bases from V and 2 bases from J, leaving 8 bases between. Germline V gene data show CDR1 as MGHRA and CDR2 as YSYEKL. In DNA, the CDR3 is TGCGCCAGCAGCCAATCAACGGACACAGATACGCAGTATTTT. Protein: CASSQSTDTDTQYF.

This clone occurred once. This chain uses TRBV10-1 with TRBJ2-1, with no clear D. Germline V gene data show CDR1 as WNHNN and CDR2 as SYGVQD (reference sequence). This CDR3 region has 12 residues. The ends were cut back, 4 bases at V and 7 bases at J, with 8 bases in the middle. CDR3 sequence: CASSGSGNEQFF. CDR3 nucleotides: TGCGCCAGCAGTGGGAGTGGAAATGAGCAGTTCTTC.

The CDR3 region has the DNA TGTGCCAGCAGCAGGGACTTCTACAATGAGCAGTTCTTC. Translation gives CASSRDFYNEQFF. V is TRBV7-6 and J is TRBJ2-1; D perhaps matches TRBD2 (6 bases). Trimming took off 5 bases at V and 3 bases at J, with 8 bases between the two ends. The CDR3 consists of 13 residues. Germline V gene data show CDR1 as SGHVS and CDR2 as FNYEAQ. The whole variable domain, remainder taken from reference TRBV7-6 and TRBJ2-1, is GAGVSQSPRYKVTKRGQDVALRCDPISGHVSLYWYRQALGQGPEFLTYFNYEAQQDKSGLPNDRFSAERPEGSISTLTIQRTEQRDSAMYRCASSRDFYNEQFFGPGTRLTVL.

This clone was seen more than once but under ten times. This chain links TRBV11-2 with TRBJ2-1, with D maybe TRBD2 (5 bases). V was shortened by 5 bases and J by 9 bases, with 17 bases between the two germline ends. Per germline, CDR1 SGHAT and CDR2 FQNNGV. The CDR3 runs 14 residues. CDR3 region: CASSPLGSASEQFF. Here the CDR3 DNA reads TGTGCCAGCAGCCCCTTGGGGAGTGCTAGTGAGCAGTTCTTC.

The J gene is TRBJ1-6, the V gene TRBV30; D is unclear. This CDR3 has 19 residues. Trimming shortened V by 3 bases and J by 0 bases, and 21 bases separated the two germline ends. Germline CDR1 is GTSNPN and CDR2 is SVGIG (reference sequence). The CDR3 bases are TGTGCCTGGAGGGCAAGGACGGAAATGTTAAGCTCCTATAATTCACCCCTCCACTTT. It specifies CAWRARTEMLSSYNSPLHF.

In this sample, this clone turned up once. The V call is TRBV11-2, the J call TRBJ2-2; D may be TRBD1 (6 bases). The V gene's germline CDR1 is SGHAT and CDR2 FQNNGV. Trimming took off 5 bases at V and 3 bases at J, with 16 bases between the two ends. The CDR3 totals 16 residues. Here the CDR3 DNA reads TGTGCCAGCAGCCTTTCCCAGGGGCTTTACACCGGGGAGCTGTTTTTT. This encodes CASSLSQGLYTGELFF.

The chain carries TRBV5-1 and TRBJ1-2; TRBD1 is a possible D gene (5 bases). Germline CDR1 reads SGHRS; CDR2 reads YFSETQ. The V end was cut by 5 bases, the J end by 2 bases, with 13 bases between. There are 14 residues in the CDR3. The chain's CDR3 is CASSLGHLNYGYTF. Written as DNA, the CDR3 is TGCGCCAGCAGTTTAGGACATTTAAACTATGGCTACACCTTC.

This clone has only a few counts. This chain uses TRBV6-1 with TRBJ2-7; 7 nucleotides line up with TRBD1. Germline lookup yields CDR1 MNHNS and CDR2 SASEGT. This CDR3 spans 14 amino acids. Losses at the gene ends were 4 bases for V and 5 bases for J; bases not matched to a gene: 8. CDR3 in amino acids: CASSGRGGHHEQYF. The CDR3 DNA is TGTGCCAGCAGTGGGAGAGGGGGCCACCACGAGCAGTACTTC.

This chain's CDR3 is CASKTGTGAARPQHF. For the CDR3, the DNA is TGTGCCAGTAAAACCGGGACAGGGGCCGCGAGGCCCCAGCATTTT. The chain is built from TRBV6-1 and TRBJ1-5; 10 bases match TRBD1. Trimming cost V 9 bases and J 9 bases; bases outside gene matches: 14. This CDR3 comprises 15 residues. Germline CDR1 MNHNS, CDR2 SASEGT.

The V gene is TRBV7-6, the J gene TRBJ2-1; possible D gene TRBD2, 6 bases. This CDR3 comprises 17 residues. The germline V gene encodes CDR1 SGHVS and CDR2 FNYEAQ. The ends were cut back, 3 bases at V and 4 bases at J, with 19 bases in the middle. CDR3 in amino acids: CASSLSSGWEVYNEQFF. The CDR3 DNA reads TGTGCCAGCAGCTTGAGCTCAGGGTGGGAGGTTTACAATGAGCAGTTCTTC.

The genes are TRBV7-2 and TRBJ2-3, with no clear D. Germline lookup yields CDR1 SGHTA and CDR2 FQGNSA. V was pared by 3 bases and J by 2 bases, with 6 bases between. The length of the CDR3 is 13 residues. The CDR3 protein is CASSFTHTDTQYF. The CDR3 DNA reads TGTGCCAGCAGCTTCACCCACACAGATACGCAGTATTTT.

The chain employs TRBV5-1 and TRBJ2-3; D remains unclear. The V and J ends lost 4 bases and 0 bases respectively, with 6 bases between them. The CDR3 runs 13 residues. CDR1 SGHRS and CDR2 YFSETQ come from the germline V gene. The CDR3, as DNA: TGCGCCAGCAGCACACCTAGCACAGATACGCAGTATTTT. This gives the protein CASSTPSTDTQYF.

The chain carries TRBV27 and TRBJ2-1; 8 bases line up with TRBD2. V lost 5 bases, J lost 15 bases, and 9 bases stayed unmatched. The length of the CDR3 is 12 residues. Germline V gives CDR1 MNHEY, CDR2 SMNVEV (reference sequence). The CDR3 DNA reads TGTGCCAGCAGTGCCTCCGGGACTAGGCCGTTCTTC. This translates into CASSASGTRPFF.

J is TRBJ2-1 and V is TRBV28; 8 bases line up with TRBD2. Trimming at V came to 7 bases and at J to 2 bases, leaving 7 bases not matched to a gene. This CDR3 contains 15 residues. Germline V CDR1 and CDR2: MDHEN, SYDVKM. Written as DNA, the CDR3 is TGTGCCAGCACCCGAGCGGGAGTAGCCTACAATGAGCAGTTCTTC. It specifies CASTRAGVAYNEQFF. Together with reference TRBV28 and TRBJ2-1, the CDR3 gives the full variable domain: DVKVTQSSRYLVKRTGEKVFLECVQDMDHENMFWYRQDPGLGLRLIYFSYDVKMKEKGDIPEGYSVSREKKERFSLILESASTNQTSMYLCASTRAGVAYNEQFFGPGTRLTVL.

The rearrangement joins TRBV27 to TRBJ1-2; 9 bases match TRBD1. V was pared by 3 bases and J by 7 bases, with 6 bases of the junction left unmatched. This CDR3 is 14 amino acids long. Germline CDR1 and CDR2: MNHEY and SMNVEV (reference sequence). CDR3 protein: CASSFRDRDGGYTF. DNA for the CDR3: TGTGCCAGCAGTTTCCGGGACAGGGACGGTGGCTACACCTTC.

The V and J genes are TRBV10-3 and TRBJ2-3, with TRBD2 identical over 7 bases. CDR1 is ENHRY and CDR2 is SYGVKD in the germline V gene. The CDR3 runs 13 residues. The ends lost 11 bases at V and 4 bases at J; junction bases unmatched: 9. The CDR3: CAARAGEADTQYF. CDR3 bases: TGTGCCGCCCGGGCGGGAGAGGCAGATACGCAGTATTTT.

The rearrangement links TRBV7-9 to TRBJ2-5, with a weak D call TRBD1 (5 bases). The CDR3 loop spans 16 amino acids. V dropped 5 bases and J dropped 5 bases, with 21 bases sitting between them. Germline-derived CDR1 and CDR2 are SEHNR and FQNEAQ (reference sequence). The CDR3 DNA sequence: TGTGCCAGCAGCAAGACGATAGACCTTCGACAGGAGACCCAGTACTTC. Translating it yields CASSKTIDLRQETQYF. Complete variable domain (other parts from reference TRBV7-9 and TRBJ2-5): DTGVSQNPRHKITKRGQNVTFRCDPISEHNRLYWYRQTLGQGPEFLTYFQNEAQLEKSRLLSDRFSAERPKGSFSTLEIQRTEQGDSAMYLCASSKTIDLRQETQYFGPGTRLLVL.

The chain is built from TRBV5-1 and TRBJ1-1; D not certain. Germline-derived CDR1 and CDR2 are SGHRS and YFSETQ. The V end was cut by 7 bases, the J end by 1 base, with 20 bases between. The CDR3 extends over 16 amino acids. CDR3 nucleotides: TGCGCCAGCGGTTCACAGCCCCGCATCGAGAACACTGAAGCTTTCTTT. Translation: CASGSQPRIENTEAFF.

This clone was seen a handful of times. The CDR3 nucleotides read TGCGCCAGCAGCTTAGGGGGCGAATATAACGAGCAGTACTTC. Translated: CASSLGGEYNEQYF. The V and J genes are TRBV5-1 and TRBJ2-7; 7 nucleotides align to TRBD1. Unmatched junction bases numbered 7, after V lost 2 bases and J lost 5 bases. Germline V gene data show CDR1 as SGHRS and CDR2 as YFSETQ. The CDR3 length is 14 residues.

This rearrangement joins TRBV25-1 to TRBJ1-5, with D unclear. There are 14 residues in the CDR3. Between the trimmed V and J ends, which lost 1 base and 9 bases, there was a span of 13 bases. Germline V lookup: CDR1 MGHDK, CDR2 SYGVNS. In nucleotides, the CDR3 is TGTGCCAGCAGTGAATCGGTCCGGCATGGGCCCCAGCATTTT. This codes for CASSESVRHGPQHF.

J is TRBJ1-5 and V is TRBV6-1, with D possibly TRBD1 on 5 matching bases. The germline V and J ends were trimmed by 6 bases and 4 bases, with 16 bases remaining between them. This CDR3 contains 15 residues. Germline-derived CDR1 and CDR2 are MNHNS and SASEGT. The CDR3 DNA is TGTGCCAGCAGAGGTCCAGGGAAGGATAATCAGCCCCAGCATTTT. It yields the protein CASRGPGKDNQPQHF.

The rearrangement uses TRBV9 and TRBJ1-5; weak D call: TRBD1 (6 bases). The V end was cut by 4 bases, the J end by 6 bases, with 11 bases between. CDR1 and CDR2 from the germline V gene are SGDLS and YYNGEE. The CDR3 loop spans 13 amino acids. This chain's CDR3 is CASSTGTSQPQHF. CDR3 coding DNA: TGTGCCAGCAGCACAGGGACCAGTCAGCCCCAGCATTTT.

The rearrangement links TRBV12-2 to TRBJ2-3; the D segment call TRBD2 is taken from the table without a DNA check. TRBV12-2 is a known pseudogene. The CDR3 has 14 residues. Here the CDR3 reads CASRPRLATDTQYF. CDR3 coding DNA: TGTGCAAGTCGCCCGCGACTAGCGACAGATACGCAGTATTTT.

The chain uses TRBV28 and TRBJ2-5; 10 nucleotides align to TRBD2. The CDR3 covers 16 residues. The germline gives CDR1 MDHEN, CDR2 SYDVKM. Unmatched junction bases numbered 13, after V lost 7 bases and J lost 5 bases. The CDR3 DNA reads TGTGCCAGCACCTTTCTCGGTAGCGGGAGGTTCGAGACCCAGTACTTC. It yields the protein CASTFLGSGRFETQYF.

The chain couples TRBV30 to TRBJ2-1; TRBD2 agrees at 10 bases. Germline-derived CDR1 and CDR2 are GTSNPN and SVGIG (reference sequence). Unmatched junction bases numbered 5, after V lost 8 bases and J lost 7 bases. There are 12 residues in the CDR3. The CDR3 spells CAILAGSNEQFF. The CDR3 nucleotides read TGTGCCATACTAGCGGGAAGTAATGAGCAGTTCTTC.

This chain joins TRBV11-2 and TRBJ2-5; 9 bases fit TRBD1. Germline CDR1 reads SGHAT; CDR2 reads FQNNGV. Trimming cost V 0 bases and J 4 bases; bases outside gene matches: 9. CDR3 length: 17 amino acids. CDR3 nucleotides: TGTGCCAGCAGCTTAGATCTCTTCGGGACAGGGAGAGAGACCCAGTACTTC. Its translation is CASSLDLFGTGRETQYF.

This clone was recorded only once. V is TRBV9 and J is TRBJ1-1; TRBD1 might be the D (5 bases). The CDR3 totals 11 residues. Germline values: CDR1 SGDLS, CDR2 YYNGEE. Trimming pared 8 bases from V and 5 bases from J, leaving 10 bases between. CDR3: CARTDITEAFF. CDR3 coding DNA: TGTGCCAGGACGGACATAACTGAAGCTTTCTTT.

This clone was seen only once. Other DNA sequences from this sample encode an identical CDR3 as well. The genes are TRBV5-1 and TRBJ2-7; the D gene could be TRBD1 or TRBD2 (5 bases each). V lost 1 base and J lost 0, with 14 bases in between. The germline gives CDR1 SGHRS, CDR2 YFSETQ. The CDR3 has 16 residues. The CDR3 region is CASSLSFGDPSYEQYF. Written as DNA, the CDR3 is TGCGCCAGCAGCTTGAGTTTTGGGGACCCCTCCTACGAGCAGTACTTC.